This T cell receptor (beta chain) was recorded in a study of cytomegalovirus exposure and HLA in healthy donors. Study-level results: A few CMV-associated chains proved CMV antigen-specific in vitro.

Germline CDR1 and CDR2: GTSNPN and SVGIG (reference sequence). Trimming pared 0 bases from V and 2 bases from J, leaving 10 bases between. CDR3 length: 14 residues. Here immunoSEQ multiplex PCR was the method, and the copy in TCRdb shows in-frame clones only, minus some. This sample yields 90,000 to 100,000 clones, of which about 94% are seen a single time; about 1% belongs to the top ten. In the case of this clone: Its specificity is not known.

Among the roughly 120 subjects of the validation cohort, separate from the approximately 660-subject first cohort, were the donors. The chain recombines TRBV30 with TRBJ2-5, with D possibly matching TRBD2 (6 bases). The TCR comes from a woman between 25 and 40 years old in good health and CMV-seropositive. Sequenced sample: PBMCs. As DNA, the CDR3 is TGTGCCTGGAGTGTACTCGGAGGGCAAGAGACCCAGTACTTC. This sequence encodes CAWSVLGGQETQYF.